The 14 T cell receptor beta chains presented below share a single source sample, sequenced in a study of a mutant IDH1 vaccine in newly diagnosed glioma. Which antigens these TCRs recognize remains unknown. Assay used: immunoSEQ multiplex PCR; TCRdb lists only in-frame clones, some missing. The sample includes 56,000 or so clones, around 80% seen only once; the top ten take over 4%. The time point denotes: week 47, end of study. It was 300 ug of mutant IDH1 20-mer peptide that made up each vaccine dose, given with topical imiquimod. Sequenced material: PBMCs, taken from a glioma patient whose treatment included an IDH1 peptide vaccine. Every receptor here comes from a woman in her 40s with glioma. Some clones in this sample may be carry-over from other donors' samples.

This clone has just a few counts. This chain joins TRBV30 and TRBJ1-1; no definite D call. Looked up from germline, CDR1 is GTSNPN and CDR2 is SVGIG (reference sequence). CDR3 length equals 15 residues. Trimming shortened V by 2 bases and J by 1 base, and 14 bases separated the two germline ends. The chain's CDR3 is CAWSPTLYQNTEAFF. The DNA for the CDR3 is TGTGCCTGGAGTCCAACGCTCTACCAGAACACTGAAGCTTTCTTT.

The chain carries TRBV5-1 and TRBJ1-1; D is undetermined. Trimming cost V 4 bases and J 5 bases, with 15 bases left between them. Germline V gene lookup returns CDR1 SGHRS and CDR2 YFSETQ. The CDR3 runs to 14 residues. Here the CDR3 reads CASSPGRGRTEAFF. In DNA form, the CDR3 reads TGCGCCAGCAGCCCGGGTCGGGGAAGGACTGAAGCTTTCTTT.

The chain employs TRBV18 and TRBJ2-7; 12 bases align to TRBD2. Trimming cost V 5 bases and J 2 bases; bases outside gene matches: 13. There are 18 residues in the CDR3. Germline lookup yields CDR1 KGHSH and CDR2 LQKENI. The CDR3 loop is CASSELPGTSGRTYEQYF. CDR3 sequence (DNA): TGTGCCAGCTCAGAACTCCCCGGGACTAGCGGGCGAACCTACGAGCAGTACTTC.

The CDR3 protein is CASSLTGNQPQHF. In DNA form, the CDR3 reads TGTGCCAGCAGCTTGACAGGGAATCAGCCCCAGCATTTT. The rearrangement joins TRBV5-8 to TRBJ1-5; the D gene is possibly TRBD1 (6 bases). V was cut by 1 base and J by 4 bases, with 6 bases left in between. There are 13 residues in the CDR3. Germline V gene lookup returns CDR1 SGHTS and CDR2 YDEGEE. Full variable domain (outside the CDR3, taken from reference TRBV5-8 and TRBJ1-5): EAGVTQSPTHLIKTRGQQATLRCSPISGHTSVYWYQQALGLGLQFLLWYDEGEERNRGNFPPRFSGRQFPNYSSELNVNALELEDSALYLCASSLTGNQPQHFGDGTRLSIL.

The chain recombines TRBV18 with TRBJ1-6; 8 bases align to TRBD1. The CDR3 length is 15 residues. Germline assignment: CDR1 KGHSH and CDR2 LQKENI. The junction had 7 bases not matched to a gene; V was cut back by 2 bases and J by 10 bases. The CDR3 coding sequence is TGTGCCAGCTCACCAACTGGACAGGGAGGATCACCCCTCCACTTT. It codes for CASSPTGQGGSPLHF.

V gene TRBV10-2 combines with J gene TRBJ1-1; TRBD1 might be the D (6 bases). CDR3 size: 15 residues. Deletions cut 3 bases from V and 0 bases from J, with 11 bases between. Germline V gene lookup returns CDR1 WSHSY and CDR2 SAAADI. DNA of the CDR3: TGCGCCAGCAGTGAATACGGGACATTGAACACTGAAGCTTTCTTT. Translating it yields CASSEYGTLNTEAFF.

The chain links TRBV10-3 to TRBJ2-2, with 7 bases matching TRBD1. The CDR3 is 15 amino acids. Trimming removed 6 bases from V and 1 base from J; junction bases left unmatched: 5. Germline values: CDR1 ENHRY, CDR2 SYGVKD. CDR3 nucleotide sequence: TGTGCCATCAGACTAGGGGGCCTGAACACCGGGGAGCTGTTTTTT. Translation: CAIRLGGLNTGELFF.

The rearrangement uses TRBV6-6 and TRBJ2-1; 11 bases line up with TRBD2. The length of the CDR3 is 14 residues. Germline assignment: CDR1 MNHNY and CDR2 SVGAGI (reference sequence). Unmatched junction bases numbered 7, after V lost 8 bases and J lost 7 bases. The CDR3 region is CASVLAGAQNEQFF. The CDR3 DNA follows: TGTGCCAGCGTACTAGCGGGGGCCCAAAATGAGCAGTTCTTC.

The chain joins TRBV7-6 to TRBJ1-1; D may be TRBD1 (5 bases). This CDR3 is built from 15 residues. CDR1 is SGHVS, CDR2 FNYEAQ, per germline. Trimming stripped 3 bases from V and 3 bases from J, with 14 bases between. CDR3 sequence reads: CASSLSQVIYTEAFF. CDR3 DNA sequence: TGTGCCAGCAGCTTGTCACAGGTTATATACACTGAAGCTTTCTTT. Full variable domain (remainder filled in from reference TRBV7-6 and TRBJ1-1): GAGVSQSPRYKVTKRGQDVALRCDPISGHVSLYWYRQALGQGPEFLTYFNYEAQQDKSGLPNDRFSAERPEGSISTLTIQRTEQRDSAMYRCASSLSQVIYTEAFFGQGTRLTVV.

The J gene is TRBJ1-1, the V gene TRBV5-5; D remains unclear. CDR3 length equals 13 residues. Germline V gene sequence: CDR1 SGHKS, CDR2 YYEKEE (reference sequence). Trimming left V 0 bases short and J 3 bases short, with 6 bases between. Here the CDR3 reads CASSLVPDTEAFF. In DNA form, the CDR3 reads TGTGCCAGCAGCTTGGTCCCGGACACTGAAGCTTTCTTT.

J is TRBJ1-4 and V is TRBV6-1, with D tentatively TRBD1 (5 bases). Trimming took off 4 bases at V and 5 bases at J, with 11 bases between the two ends. This CDR3 has 14 amino acids. The germline V gene has CDR1 MNHNS and CDR2 SASEGT. The CDR3 DNA follows: TGTGCCAGCAGTGGACCTGGGGGAAATGAAAAACTGTTTTTT. Protein sequence: CASSGPGGNEKLFF.

This sequence joins TRBV5-1 and TRBJ2-1; 10 nucleotides align to TRBD1. V shed 2 bases, J shed 0 bases, and the junction held 11 bases outside the gene matches. The CDR3 runs 19 residues. The germline V gene has CDR1 SGHRS and CDR2 YFSETQ. The CDR3: CASSLLTGGDISSYNEQFF. CDR3 coding DNA: TGCGCCAGCAGCTTACTGACAGGGGGCGATATTAGCTCCTACAATGAGCAGTTCTTC.

This clone turned up a few times. The chain employs TRBV7-9 and TRBJ1-1; D remains ambiguous. This CDR3 is built from 12 residues. Germline CDR1 is SEHNR and CDR2 is FQNEAQ (reference sequence). Trimming stripped 1 base from V and 6 bases from J, with 6 bases between. As DNA, the CDR3 is TGTGCCAGCAGCTTAGGGGCCGCTGAAGCTTTCTTT. This encodes CASSLGAAEAFF.

The J gene is TRBJ2-5, the V gene TRBV6-5; 11 positions agree with TRBD1. Germline V lookup: CDR1 MNHEY, CDR2 SVGAGI. The CDR3 contains 16 residues. V dropped 4 bases and J dropped 3; count of bases not matched to a gene: 7. In DNA, the CDR3 is TGTGCCAGCAGTTCTTTCCCGGGACAGGGGGAAGAGACCCAGTACTTC. This codes for CASSSFPGQGEETQYF.